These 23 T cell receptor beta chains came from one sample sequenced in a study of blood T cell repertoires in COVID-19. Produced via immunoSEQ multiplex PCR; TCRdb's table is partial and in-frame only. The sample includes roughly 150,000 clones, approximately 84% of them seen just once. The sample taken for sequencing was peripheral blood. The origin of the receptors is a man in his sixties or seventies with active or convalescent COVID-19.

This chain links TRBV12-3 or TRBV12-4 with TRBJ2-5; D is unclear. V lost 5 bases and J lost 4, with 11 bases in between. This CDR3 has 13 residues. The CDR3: CASSRWSGETQYF. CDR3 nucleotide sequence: TGTGCCAGCAGTCGATGGTCGGGAGAGACCCAGTACTTC.

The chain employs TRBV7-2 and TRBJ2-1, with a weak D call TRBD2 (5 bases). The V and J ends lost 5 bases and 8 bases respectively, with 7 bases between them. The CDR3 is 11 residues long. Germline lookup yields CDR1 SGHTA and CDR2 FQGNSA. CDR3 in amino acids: CASSEADEQFF. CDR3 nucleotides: TGTGCCAGCAGCGAAGCGGATGAGCAGTTCTTC.

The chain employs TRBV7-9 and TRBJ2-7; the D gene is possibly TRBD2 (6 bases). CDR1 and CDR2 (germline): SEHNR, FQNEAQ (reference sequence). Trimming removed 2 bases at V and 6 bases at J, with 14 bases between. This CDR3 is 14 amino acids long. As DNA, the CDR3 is TGTGCCAGCAGCTTACAGGGCTCGCGGGGCGAGCAGTACTTC. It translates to CASSLQGSRGEQYF.

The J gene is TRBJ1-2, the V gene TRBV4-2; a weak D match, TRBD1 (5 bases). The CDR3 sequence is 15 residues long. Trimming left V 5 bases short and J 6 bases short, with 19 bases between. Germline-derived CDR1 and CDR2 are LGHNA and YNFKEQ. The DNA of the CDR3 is TGTGCCAGCAGCGCCCGGGGGAGGGATTATGATGGCTACACCTTC. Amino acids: CASSARGRDYDGYTF.

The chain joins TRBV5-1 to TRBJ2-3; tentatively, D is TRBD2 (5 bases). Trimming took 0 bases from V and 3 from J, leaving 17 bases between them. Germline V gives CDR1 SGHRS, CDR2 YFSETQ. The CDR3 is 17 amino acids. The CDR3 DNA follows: TGCGCCAGCAGCTTGGTTCGGCTAGCTGGCGGGACAGATACGCAGTATTTT. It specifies CASSLVRLAGGTDTQYF.

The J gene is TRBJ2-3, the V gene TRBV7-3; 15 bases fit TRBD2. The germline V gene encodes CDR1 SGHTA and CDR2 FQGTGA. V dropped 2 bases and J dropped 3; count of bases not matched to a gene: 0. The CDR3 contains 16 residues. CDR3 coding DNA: TGTGCCAGCAGCTTAGGGACTAGCGGGAGGACAGATACGCAGTATTTT. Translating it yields CASSLGTSGRTDTQYF.

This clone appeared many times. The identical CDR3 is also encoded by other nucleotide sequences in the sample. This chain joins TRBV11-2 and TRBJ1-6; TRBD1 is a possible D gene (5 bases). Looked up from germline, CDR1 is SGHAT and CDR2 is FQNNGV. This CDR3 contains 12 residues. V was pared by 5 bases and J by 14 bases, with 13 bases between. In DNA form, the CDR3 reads TGTGCCAGCAGCGTCCTTGGGGGGGCCCTCCACTTT. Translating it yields CASSVLGGALHF.

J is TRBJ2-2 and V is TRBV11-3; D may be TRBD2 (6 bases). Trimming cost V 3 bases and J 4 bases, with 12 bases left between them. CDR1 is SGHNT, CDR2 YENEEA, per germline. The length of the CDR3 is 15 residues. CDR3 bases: TGTGCCAGCAGCTTCCGGGGGAGCGGCACCGGGGAGCTGTTTTTT. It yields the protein CASSFRGSGTGELFF.

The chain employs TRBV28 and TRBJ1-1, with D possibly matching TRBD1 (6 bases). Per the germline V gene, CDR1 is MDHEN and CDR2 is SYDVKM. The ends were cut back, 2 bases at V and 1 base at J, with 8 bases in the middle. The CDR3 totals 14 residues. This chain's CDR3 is CASSLVGANTEAFF. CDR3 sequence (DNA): TGTGCCAGCAGTTTAGTGGGGGCGAACACTGAAGCTTTCTTT. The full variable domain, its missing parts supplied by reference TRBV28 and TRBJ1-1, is DVKVTQSSRYLVKRTGEKVFLECVQDMDHENMFWYRQDPGLGLRLIYFSYDVKMKEKGDIPEGYSVSREKKERFSLILESASTNQTSMYLCASSLVGANTEAFFGQGTRLTVV.

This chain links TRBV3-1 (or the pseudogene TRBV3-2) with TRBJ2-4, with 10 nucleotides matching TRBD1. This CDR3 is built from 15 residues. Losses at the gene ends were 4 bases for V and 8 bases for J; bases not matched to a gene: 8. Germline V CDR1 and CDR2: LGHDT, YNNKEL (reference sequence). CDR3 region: CASSRTSDRGDIQYF. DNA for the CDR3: TGTGCCAGCAGCCGGACCTCGGACAGGGGGGACATTCAGTACTTC.

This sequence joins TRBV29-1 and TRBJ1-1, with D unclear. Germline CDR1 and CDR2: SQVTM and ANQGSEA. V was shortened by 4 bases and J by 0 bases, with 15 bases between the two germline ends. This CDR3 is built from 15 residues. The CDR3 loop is CSVVPGGLLNTEAFF. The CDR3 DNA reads TGCAGCGTTGTTCCGGGAGGACTTCTGAACACTGAAGCTTTCTTT.

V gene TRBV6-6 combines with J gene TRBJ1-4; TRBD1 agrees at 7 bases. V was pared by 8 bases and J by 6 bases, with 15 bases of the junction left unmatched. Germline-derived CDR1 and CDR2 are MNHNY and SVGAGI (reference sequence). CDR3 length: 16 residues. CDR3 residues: CASQPGRTGNYEKLFF. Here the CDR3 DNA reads TGTGCCAGCCAACCCGGGCGGACAGGCAATTATGAAAAACTGTTTTTT.

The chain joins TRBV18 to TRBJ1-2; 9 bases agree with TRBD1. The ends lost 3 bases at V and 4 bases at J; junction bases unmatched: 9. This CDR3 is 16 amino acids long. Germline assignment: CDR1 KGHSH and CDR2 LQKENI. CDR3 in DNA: TGTGCCAGCTCACCCCGCCCGGGACAGGGTTCCTATGGCTACACCTTC. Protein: CASSPRPGQGSYGYTF.

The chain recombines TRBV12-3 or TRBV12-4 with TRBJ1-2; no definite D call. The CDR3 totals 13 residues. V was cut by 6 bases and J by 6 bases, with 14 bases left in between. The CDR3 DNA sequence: TGTGCCAGCAGCCCGGAGGAGATAAATGGCTACACCTTC. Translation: CASSPEEINGYTF.

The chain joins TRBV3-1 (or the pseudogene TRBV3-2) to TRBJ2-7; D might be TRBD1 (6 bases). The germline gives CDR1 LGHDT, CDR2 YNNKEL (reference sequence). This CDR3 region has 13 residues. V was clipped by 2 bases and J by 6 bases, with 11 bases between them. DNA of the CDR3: TGTGCCAGCAGCCAATGGGGGCCCGGCGAGCAGTACTTC. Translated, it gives CASSQWGPGEQYF.

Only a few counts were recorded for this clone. The CDR3 spells CASSPWTSDEQFF. CDR3 nucleotide sequence: TGTGCCAGCAGCCCTTGGACTAGCGACGAGCAGTTCTTC. The chain is built from TRBV9 and TRBJ2-1; the match to TRBD2 covers 9 bases. The germline gives CDR1 SGDLS, CDR2 YYNGEE. The V gene end was trimmed by 4 bases and the J gene end by 10 bases; junction bases not matched to a gene: 6. The CDR3 has 13 amino acids.

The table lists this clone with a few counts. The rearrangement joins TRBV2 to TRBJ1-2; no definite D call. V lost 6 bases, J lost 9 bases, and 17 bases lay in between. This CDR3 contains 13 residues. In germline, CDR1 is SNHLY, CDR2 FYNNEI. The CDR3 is CASSNHGIWSYTF. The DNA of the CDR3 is TGTGCCAGCAGCAATCACGGGATATGGAGCTACACCTTC.

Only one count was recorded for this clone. As DNA, the CDR3 is TGCGCCAGCAGCCAAGATTTGACAGGGGGGCTTGGAAAACTGTTTTTT. As protein: CASSQDLTGGLGKLFF. The V and J genes are TRBV4-1 and TRBJ1-4; TRBD1 aligns across 9 bases. This CDR3 has 16 amino acids. In germline, CDR1 is MGHRA, CDR2 YSYEKL. After removal of 0 bases from V and 10 bases from J, the junction contained 9 bases not matched to a gene.

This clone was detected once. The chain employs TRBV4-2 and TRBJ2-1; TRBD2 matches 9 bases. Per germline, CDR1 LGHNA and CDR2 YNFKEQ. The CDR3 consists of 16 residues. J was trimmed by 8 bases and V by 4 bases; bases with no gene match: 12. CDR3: CASSPTGGRAVHEQFF. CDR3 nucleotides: TGTGCCAGCAGCCCTACGGGCGGGAGGGCCGTCCATGAGCAGTTCTTC.

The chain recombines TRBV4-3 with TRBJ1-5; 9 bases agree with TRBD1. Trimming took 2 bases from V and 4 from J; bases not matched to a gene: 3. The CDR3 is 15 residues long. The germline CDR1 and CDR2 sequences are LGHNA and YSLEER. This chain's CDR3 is CASSQLQGANQPQHF. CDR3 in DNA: TGCGCCAGCAGCCAATTACAGGGGGCGAATCAGCCCCAGCATTTT.

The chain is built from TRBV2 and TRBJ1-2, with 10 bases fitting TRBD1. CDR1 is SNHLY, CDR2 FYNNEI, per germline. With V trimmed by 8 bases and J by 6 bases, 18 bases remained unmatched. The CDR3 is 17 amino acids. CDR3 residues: CASHKSPPGQGFDGYTF. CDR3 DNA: TGTGCCAGCCACAAATCCCCTCCGGGACAGGGGTTCGATGGCTACACCTTC.

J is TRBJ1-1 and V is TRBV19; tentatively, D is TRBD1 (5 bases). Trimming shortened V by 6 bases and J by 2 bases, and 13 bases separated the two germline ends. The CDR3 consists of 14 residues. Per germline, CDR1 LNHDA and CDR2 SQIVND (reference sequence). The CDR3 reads CASSVRGINTEAFF. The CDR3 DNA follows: TGTGCCAGTAGCGTTAGGGGAATTAACACTGAAGCTTTCTTT.

In DNA, the CDR3 is TGTGCCACCGGGACAACACAAGAGACCCAGTACTTC. It codes for CATGTTQETQYF. The chain couples TRBV7-9 to TRBJ2-5; TRBD1 might be the D (6 bases). V shed 10 bases and J shed 2 bases, with 11 bases lying between them. From germline, CDR1 is SEHNR and CDR2 FQNEAQ (reference sequence). The CDR3 runs to 12 residues.